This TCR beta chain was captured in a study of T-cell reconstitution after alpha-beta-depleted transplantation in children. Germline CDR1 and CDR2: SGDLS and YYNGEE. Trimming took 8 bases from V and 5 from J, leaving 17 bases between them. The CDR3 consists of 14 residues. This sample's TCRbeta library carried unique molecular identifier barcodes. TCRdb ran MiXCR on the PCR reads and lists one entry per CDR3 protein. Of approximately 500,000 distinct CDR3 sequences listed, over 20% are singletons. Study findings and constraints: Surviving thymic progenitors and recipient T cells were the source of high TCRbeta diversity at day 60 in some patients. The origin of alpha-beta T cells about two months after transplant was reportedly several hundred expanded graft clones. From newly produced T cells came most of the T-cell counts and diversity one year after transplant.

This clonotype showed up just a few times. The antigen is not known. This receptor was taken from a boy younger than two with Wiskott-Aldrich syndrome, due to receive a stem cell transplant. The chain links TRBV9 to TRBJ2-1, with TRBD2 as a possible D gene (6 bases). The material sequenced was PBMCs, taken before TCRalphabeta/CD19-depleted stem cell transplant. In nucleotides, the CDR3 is TGTGCCAGTCGACCACCGGGACTTCACAATGAGCAGTTCTTC. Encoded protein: CASRPPGLHNEQFF.